This T cell receptor (beta chain) was sequenced in a study of shared clonotypes between healthy human individuals. The table came from immunoSEQ multiplex PCR; TCRdb's copy has only in-frame clones and leaves some out. The table includes about 2.1 million clones, approximately 94% detected once. Naive CD8 cells lacked CD45RO, underwent positive selection for CCR7 and left out terminally differentiated effector memory CD45RA+ cells. Losses at the gene ends were 0 bases for V and 4 bases for J; bases not matched to a gene: 2. Germline V gives CDR1 MDHEN, CDR2 SYDVKM. This CDR3 is 14 amino acids long. The J gene is TRBJ1-2, the V gene TRBV28; TRBD1 agrees at 7 bases. The receptor's source is a man aged 18 to 29 in good health. Some clones in this sample may be carry-over from other donors' samples. Sequencing used naive CD8+ T cells from PBMCs. The CDR3 coding sequence is TGTGCCAGCAGTTTATGGACAGGGACCTATGGCTACACCTTC. Its protein product is CASSLWTGTYGYTF.